The 25 T cell receptor beta chains below were found in one sample sequenced in a study of T cell clonotyping in hematopoietic cell transplantation (TCRdb year 2021). The method behind the library was the immunoSEQ multiplex PCR assay. TCRdb limited this immuneACCESS table to in-frame rearrangements with V and J called. A share of clones is missing; checked studies link under half to unresolved V genes, and the rest is unexplained. The sample table holds about 36,000 clones, of which 90% to 95% were seen once. The ten largest clones add up to roughly 1.5% of the sample. This sample's time point label indicates: recipient sample about 28 days before transplant, after cytoreduction. The material was peripheral blood mononuclear cells, obtained before stem cell transplant. These receptors were obtained from a man in his forties with chronic myeloid leukemia. Some clones in this sample may be carry-over from other donors' samples.

The rearrangement joins TRBV13 to TRBJ1-2, with D hard to call. The CDR3 loop spans 14 amino acids. Germline lookup yields CDR1 PRHDT and CDR2 FYEKMQ (reference sequence). V was trimmed by 4 bases and J by 2 bases, leaving 11 bases between them. CDR3 residues: CASSYRTENYGYTF. CDR3 bases: TGTGCCAGCAGCTATCGGACGGAGAACTATGGCTACACCTTC. Full variable domain (outside the CDR3, taken from reference TRBV13 and TRBJ1-2): AAGVIQSPRHLIKEKRETATLKCYPIPRHDTVYWYQQGPGQDPQFLISFYEKMQSDKGSIPDRFSAQQFSDYHSELNMSSLELGDSALYFCASSYRTENYGYTFGSGTRLTVV.

J is TRBJ1-2 and V is TRBV4-3; D is uncertain. With 1 base removed from V and 8 bases from J, the gap between germline ends came to 11 bases. CDR1 is LGHNA, CDR2 YSLEER, per germline. CDR3 length: 13 residues. The CDR3 sequence: CASSQVFGSGYTF. DNA for the CDR3: TGCGCCAGCAGCCAAGTGTTTGGGAGCGGCTACACCTTC.

The chain recombines TRBV30 with TRBJ2-3; D is ambiguous. V shed 4 bases and J shed 4 bases, with 12 bases lying between them. Germline CDR1 GTSNPN, CDR2 SVGIG (reference sequence). This CDR3 has 13 residues. CDR3 DNA sequence: TGTGCCTGGAAACAAAGGGCGGCAGATACGCAGTATTTT. This encodes CAWKQRAADTQYF.

The V call is TRBV7-8, the J call TRBJ2-7; weak D call: TRBD1 (5 bases). V lost 7 bases and J 5 bases, leaving 21 bases between the germline ends. The CDR3 length is 15 residues. Looked up from germline, CDR1 is SGHVS and CDR2 is FQNEAQ. CDR3 in amino acids: CASTPPLGHLDEQYF. CDR3 bases: TGTGCCAGCACCCCACCTTTGGGGCACTTGGACGAGCAGTACTTC.

The chain links TRBV7-9 to TRBJ1-2, with D perhaps TRBD1 (5 bases). The V end was cut by 5 bases, the J end by 4 bases, with 14 bases between. The germline CDR1 and CDR2 sequences are SEHNR and FQNEAQ (reference sequence). This CDR3 region has 14 residues. In nucleotides, the CDR3 is TGTGCCAGCAGCCCGGCGGGGGGGGGCTATGGCTACACCTTC. Encoded protein: CASSPAGGGYGYTF.

The CDR3 is CASRGASTDTQYF. CDR3 coding DNA: TGTGCCAGCAGAGGAGCTAGCACAGATACGCAGTATTTT. The chain recombines TRBV6-5 with TRBJ2-3; unclear D gene. Deletions cut 6 bases from V and 0 bases from J, with 7 bases between. This CDR3 comprises 13 residues. CDR1 and CDR2 from the germline V gene are MNHEY and SVGAGI.

This rearrangement joins TRBV14 to TRBJ2-3; 7 positions agree with TRBD2. From germline, CDR1 is SGHDN and CDR2 FVKESK. The CDR3 runs to 17 residues. The J segment lost 6 bases and the V segment lost 5 bases, leaving 17 bases of the junction unmatched. The CDR3 loop is CASSKRETSRGWDTQYF. The CDR3 nucleotides are TGTGCCAGCAGCAAACGGGAGACTAGCCGGGGGTGGGATACGCAGTATTTT.

In its sample, this clone was seen once. This chain uses TRBV7-9 with TRBJ2-3, with no clear D. The CDR3 runs to 11 residues. Germline V gives CDR1 SEHNR, CDR2 FQNEAQ (reference sequence). V lost 5 bases and J lost 6, with 6 bases in between. In DNA form, the CDR3 reads TGTGCCAGCAGCCTGTGGGATACGCAGTATTTT. It yields the protein CASSLWDTQYF.

The gene calls are TRBV28 and TRBJ2-7; D remains ambiguous. This CDR3 comprises 14 residues. From germline, CDR1 is MDHEN and CDR2 SYDVKM. Trimming left V 4 bases short and J 4 bases short, with 14 bases between. The CDR3 reads CASSSYQEPYEQYF. In DNA form, the CDR3 reads TGTGCCAGCAGTTCCTATCAGGAGCCATACGAGCAGTACTTC.

This chain connects TRBV6-1 to TRBJ2-6, with 10 bases identical to TRBD1. This CDR3 spans 18 amino acids. Losses at the gene ends were 4 bases for V and 1 base for J; bases not matched to a gene: 7. The germline V gene has CDR1 MNHNS and CDR2 SASEGT. The CDR3, as DNA: TGTGCCAGCAGTGGCCGGGACAGGGGAGAATCTGGGGCCAACGTCCTGACTTTC. Translated: CASSGRDRGESGANVLTF.

The chain uses TRBV6-5 and TRBJ1-1, with D unclear. This CDR3 comprises 12 residues. Germline V lookup: CDR1 MNHEY, CDR2 SVGAGI. Between the trimmed V and J ends, which lost 0 bases and 7 bases, there was a span of 6 bases. The CDR3 nucleotides are TGTGCCAGCAGTTACTCAACTCATGAAGCTTTCTTT. Its protein is CASSYSTHEAFF.

The chain carries TRBV5-1 and TRBJ1-2; 9 bases fit TRBD1. The trim removed 0 bases at V and 4 bases at J, leaving 10 bases unmatched. Germline V gene lookup returns CDR1 SGHRS and CDR2 YFSETQ. There are 17 residues in the CDR3. CDR3: CASSLAGTGNSLYGYTF. The CDR3, as DNA: TGCGCCAGCAGCTTGGCCGGGACAGGGAACTCCCTCTATGGCTACACCTTC.

This chain joins TRBV14 and TRBJ1-1; D is uncertain. Trimming removed 6 bases from V and 1 base from J, with 9 bases in between. CDR1 SGHDN and CDR2 FVKESK come from the germline V gene. The CDR3 is made up of 13 amino acids. DNA of the CDR3: TGTGCCAGCAGTCTAGACACGAACACTGAAGCTTTCTTT. Encoded protein: CASSLDTNTEAFF.

The rearrangement links TRBV6-5 to TRBJ1-5, with D uncertain. CDR1 and CDR2 from the germline V gene are MNHEY and SVGAGI. V was shortened by 6 bases and J by 1 base, with 10 bases between the two germline ends. The CDR3 sequence is 14 residues long. The DNA of the CDR3 is TGTGCCAGCAGCTCGGTGGGGAGCAATCAGCCCCAGCATTTT. It is translated as CASSSVGSNQPQHF.

The rearrangement links TRBV9 to TRBJ2-2; TRBD1 might be the D (5 bases). The germline gives CDR1 SGDLS, CDR2 YYNGEE. This CDR3 is 13 amino acids long. Trimming stripped 4 bases from V and 6 bases from J, with 10 bases between. CDR3 in DNA: TGTGCCAGCAGCCTCAGGGTATCCGGGGAGCTGTTTTTT. It yields the protein CASSLRVSGELFF.

This clone was counted a single time. This rearrangement joins TRBV6-1 to TRBJ1-3; 9 bases are a match to TRBD1. This CDR3 has 15 residues. After removal of 5 bases from V and 2 bases from J, the junction contained 4 bases not matched to a gene. Germline CDR1 reads MNHNS; CDR2 reads SASEGT. The CDR3 loop reads CASSSRQGAGNTIYF. CDR3 coding DNA: TGTGCCAGCAGTTCGAGACAGGGGGCTGGAAACACCATATATTTT.

The gene calls are TRBV7-2 and TRBJ1-2; possible D gene TRBD1, 5 bases. Per the germline V gene, CDR1 is SGHTA and CDR2 is FQGNSA. The V end was cut by 5 bases, the J end by 8 bases, with 21 bases between. This CDR3 spans 15 amino acids. The CDR3 region is CASSPLGVASGGYTF. The CDR3 DNA reads as TGTGCCAGCAGCCCCTTAGGGGTCGCCTCGGGAGGCTACACCTTC.

The V and J genes are TRBV6-5 and TRBJ1-4; D call uncertain. The CDR3 contains 12 residues. Between the trimmed V and J ends, which lost 6 bases and 1 base, there was a span of 3 bases. Per the germline V gene, CDR1 is MNHEY and CDR2 is SVGAGI. The CDR3 loop is CASSRTNEKLFF. Written as DNA, the CDR3 is TGTGCCAGCAGCCGAACTAATGAAAAACTGTTTTTT.

With regard to this clone: The same CDR3 also results from other DNA sequences found in this sample. V and J are TRBV28 and TRBJ2-3; D is perhaps TRBD1 (6 bases). Germline V gene data show CDR1 as MDHEN and CDR2 as SYDVKM. The ends were cut back, 6 bases at V and 2 bases at J, with 12 bases in the middle. This CDR3 contains 14 residues. CDR3 nucleotide sequence: TGTGCCAGCAGCCCGGACAGCCTCACAGATACGCAGTATTTT. Its translation is CASSPDSLTDTQYF.

The V gene is TRBV6-5, the J gene TRBJ1-5; a possible D gene is TRBD1 (5 bases). There are 15 residues in the CDR3. Germline V lookup: CDR1 MNHEY, CDR2 SVGAGI. The ends were cut back, 2 bases at V and 2 bases at J, with 10 bases in the middle. The CDR3 here is CASSYGRGRNQPQHF. In DNA, the CDR3 is TGTGCCAGCAGTTACGGGCGGGGCCGCAATCAGCCCCAGCATTTT.

The chain joins TRBV5-1 to TRBJ1-1, with 7 bases matching TRBD1. V trimming: 4 bases; J trimming: 1 base; junction bases outside the gene matches: 1. This CDR3 region has 13 residues. CDR1 and CDR2 (germline): SGHRS, YFSETQ. This CDR3 reads CASSGTANTEAFF. CDR3 DNA: TGCGCCAGCAGCGGGACAGCGAACACTGAAGCTTTCTTT.

The chain couples TRBV5-1 to TRBJ2-3; 7 nucleotides match TRBD2. This CDR3 spans 16 amino acids. CDR1 and CDR2 (germline): SGHRS, YFSETQ. J was trimmed by 0 bases and V by 4 bases; bases with no gene match: 8. The CDR3 nucleotides read TGCGCCAGCAGCGCCGGGAGGAGGGCTAGCACAGATACGCAGTATTTT. It yields the protein CASSAGRRASTDTQYF.

The chain recombines TRBV6-1 with TRBJ2-6, with TRBD2 as a possible D gene (5 bases). The germline V gene has CDR1 MNHNS and CDR2 SASEGT. The CDR3 is 16 amino acids. Trimming cost V 2 bases and J 2 bases, with 10 bases left between them. CDR3 nucleotides: TGTGCCAGCAGTGAACAGGAGGCTGCTGGGGCCAACGTCCTGACTTTC. It encodes CASSEQEAAGANVLTF.

This rearrangement joins TRBV10-3 to TRBJ2-7, with 9 bases aligning to TRBD1. The CDR3 runs to 12 residues. V gave up 11 bases and J gave up 5 bases; unmatched junction bases: 7. The germline CDR1 and CDR2 sequences are ENHRY and SYGVKD. CDR3 in amino acids: CAARDRAHEQYF. DNA of the CDR3: TGTGCCGCTCGGGACAGGGCCCACGAGCAGTACTTC.

This chain uses TRBV7-2 with TRBJ1-1, with 8 positions matching TRBD1. This CDR3 is built from 16 residues. V dropped 3 bases and J dropped 1; count of bases not matched to a gene: 7. CDR1 and CDR2 from the germline V gene are SGHTA and FQGNSA. The CDR3 DNA is TGTGCCAGCAGCTTGATGCCCGGGACAGGGAACACTGAAGCTTTCTTT. Its translation is CASSLMPGTGNTEAFF. The complete variable domain, with remaining parts taken from reference TRBV7-2 and TRBJ1-1, reads GAGVSQSPSNKVTEKGKDVELRCDPISGHTALYWYRQSLGQGLEFLIYFQGNSAPDKSGLPSDRFSAERTGGSVSTLTIQRTQQEDSAVYLCASSLMPGTGNTEAFFGQGTRLTVV.